This entry describes one TCR beta chain. What it binds is unknown. These data are taken from a study of shared clonotypes between healthy human individuals. Study in general: A couple of women and three men aged 18 to 49 served as donors. Overall study results and limits: Across subsets, estimated richness was generally greater for naive than for memory populations.

The CDR3 spans 14 residues. Germline CDR1 is MNHEY and CDR2 is SMNVEV (reference sequence). The V and J ends lost 6 bases and 4 bases respectively, with 15 bases between them. Naive CD8 cells were CD45RO-negative, positively selected for CCR7, excluding terminally differentiated effector memory CD45RA+ cells. TCRdb keeps only in-frame clones here, not all; method: immunoSEQ multiplex PCR. The repertoire has some 2,100,000 clones, 93% of them found once; the top ten carry about 1.8%. The origin of this receptor is a man between 18 and 29 years old in good health. Some clones in this sample may be carry-over from other donors' samples. The sequenced material came from naive CD8+ T cells from PBMCs. This chain links TRBV27 with TRBJ1-1; maybe TRBD1 (5 bases). CDR3 coding DNA: TGTGCCAGCAGGTACAGGACCGTCGGCACTGAAGCTTTCTTT. This translates into CASRYRTVGTEAFF.